The 4 T cell receptor beta chains listed next were all sequenced from one sample in a study of blood T cell repertoires in COVID-19. Libraries were prepared by immunoSEQ multiplex PCR; TCRdb keeps only in-frame clonotypes and omits some of them. This table holds over 150,000 clones, more than 75% found once. Sample: peripheral blood. These receptors originate from a woman aged 80 or over with COVID-19, enrolled during active disease.

V is TRBV7-8 and J is TRBJ1-6; D unclear. There are 13 residues in the CDR3. The germline V and J ends were trimmed by 1 base and 10 bases, with 8 bases remaining between them. Germline V gives CDR1 SGHVS, CDR2 FQNEAQ. In DNA form, the CDR3 reads TGTGCCAGCAGCTTAGGGAGAGACTCACCCCTCCACTTT. Its protein product is CASSLGRDSPLHF.

In its sample, this clone was seen once. The chain joins TRBV6-2 or TRBV6-3 to TRBJ2-5; 8 bases fit TRBD1. This CDR3 spans 17 amino acids. V dropped 5 bases and J dropped 5; count of bases not matched to a gene: 16. Looked up from germline, CDR1 is MNHEY and CDR2 is SVGEGT. The CDR3 bases are TGTGCCAGCAGTGGGGGCCCGGTGACAGGGGTGGAGGAGACCCAGTACTTC. It codes for CASSGGPVTGVEETQYF.

J is TRBJ1-6 and V is TRBV2; weak D call: TRBD1 (6 bases). Trimming cost V 8 bases and J 13 bases, with 18 bases left between them. There are 13 residues in the CDR3. In germline, CDR1 is SNHLY, CDR2 FYNNEI. The CDR3 nucleotides read TGTGCCAGCGGGACATCAGCCGTCCAGCCCCTCCACTTT. It is translated as CASGTSAVQPLHF.

The CDR3 coding sequence is TGTGCCAGTAGTATAGATCCCAGTCCTACGCAAGCGAACGGGGAGCTGTTTTTT. It specifies CASSIDPSPTQANGELFF. J is TRBJ2-2 and V is TRBV19; D is undetermined. CDR1 LNHDA and CDR2 SQIVND come from the germline V gene (reference sequence). V was trimmed by 0 bases and J by 7 bases, leaving 21 bases between them. This CDR3 has 18 residues. Full variable domain (remainder filled in from reference TRBV19 and TRBJ2-2): DGGITQSPKYLFRKEGQNVTLSCEQNLNHDAMYWYRQDPGQGLRLIYYSQIVNDFQKGDIAEGYSVSREKKESFPLTVTSAQKNPTAFYLCASSIDPSPTQANGELFFGEGSRLTVL.